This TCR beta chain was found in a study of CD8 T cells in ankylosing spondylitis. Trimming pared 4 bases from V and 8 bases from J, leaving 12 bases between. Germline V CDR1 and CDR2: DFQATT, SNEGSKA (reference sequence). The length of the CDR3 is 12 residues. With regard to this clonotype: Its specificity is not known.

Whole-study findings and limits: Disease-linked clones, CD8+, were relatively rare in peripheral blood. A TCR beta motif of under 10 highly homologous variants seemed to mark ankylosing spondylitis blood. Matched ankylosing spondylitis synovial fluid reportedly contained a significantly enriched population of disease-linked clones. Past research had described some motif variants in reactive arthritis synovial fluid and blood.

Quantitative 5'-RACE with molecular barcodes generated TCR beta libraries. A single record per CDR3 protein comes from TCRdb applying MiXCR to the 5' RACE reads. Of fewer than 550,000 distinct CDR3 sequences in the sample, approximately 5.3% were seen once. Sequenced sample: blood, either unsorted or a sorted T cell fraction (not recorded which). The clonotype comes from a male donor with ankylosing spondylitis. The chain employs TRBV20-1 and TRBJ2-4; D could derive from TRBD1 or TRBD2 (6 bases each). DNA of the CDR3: TGCAGTGCTATGGGGGGCGAGCACATTCAGTACTTC. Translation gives CSAMGGEHIQYF.